Sequencing of this T cell receptor beta chain was carried out in a study of T cell repertoires in cytomegalovirus infection. Overall study context: The public TCR beta signatures pointed to both CMV infection and matching HLA type. Study conclusions and caveats: The study found HLA-C-restricted CMV-specific TCR beta clonotypes dominating the ex vivo response.

This clonotype was detected ten times or more. As yet, its antigen is unknown. TCRdb reprocessed the reads with MiXCR, giving one entry per CDR3 protein. The sample consists of more than 200,000 distinct CDR3 sequences, roughly 9% of them appearing once. Trimming took 2 bases from V and 7 from J, leaving 15 bases between them. Germline values: CDR1 SGHTA, CDR2 FQGNSA. The CDR3 extends over 16 amino acids. Sequencing was carried out using PBMCs. The chain carries TRBV7-2 and TRBJ1-6; D possibly corresponds to TRBD1 (5 bases). This TCR was sampled from a human donor in good health (CMV status not recorded). Some clones in this sample may be carry-over from other donors' samples. The CDR3 region has the DNA TGTGCCAGCAGCTTACAGGGAGGGGTGCGGAATTCACCCCTCCACTTT. Its protein is CASSLQGGVRNSPLHF. Based on the CDR3 plus reference TRBV7-2 and TRBJ1-6, the full variable domain is GAGVSQSPSNKVTEKGKDVELRCDPISGHTALYWYRQSLGQGLEFLIYFQGNSAPDKSGLPSDRFSAERTGGSVSTLTIQRTQQEDSAVYLCASSLQGGVRNSPLHFGNGTRLTVT.